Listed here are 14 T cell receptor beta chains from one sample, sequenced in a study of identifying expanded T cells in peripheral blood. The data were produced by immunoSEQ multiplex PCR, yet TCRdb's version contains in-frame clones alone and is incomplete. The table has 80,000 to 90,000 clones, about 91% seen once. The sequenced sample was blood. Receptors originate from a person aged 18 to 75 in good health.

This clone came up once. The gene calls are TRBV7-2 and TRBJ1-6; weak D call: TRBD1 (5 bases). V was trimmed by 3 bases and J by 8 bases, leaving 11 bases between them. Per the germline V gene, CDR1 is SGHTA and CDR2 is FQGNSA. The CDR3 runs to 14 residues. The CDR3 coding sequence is TGTGCCAGCAGCTTCGGGCAGGGTTATTCACCCCTCCACTTT. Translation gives CASSFGQGYSPLHF.

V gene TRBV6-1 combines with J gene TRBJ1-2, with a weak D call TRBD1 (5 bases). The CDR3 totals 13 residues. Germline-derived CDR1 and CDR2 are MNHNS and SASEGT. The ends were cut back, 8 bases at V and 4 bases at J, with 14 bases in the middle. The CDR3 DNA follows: TGTGCCAGCTCATTCCAGGGATCCTATGGCTACACCTTC. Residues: CASSFQGSYGYTF.

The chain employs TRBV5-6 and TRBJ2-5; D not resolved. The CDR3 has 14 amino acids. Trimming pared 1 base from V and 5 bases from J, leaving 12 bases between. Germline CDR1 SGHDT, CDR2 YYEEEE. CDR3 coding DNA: TGTGCCAGCAGCTTGATGGCAGGCGGCGAGACCCAGTACTTC. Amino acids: CASSLMAGGETQYF.

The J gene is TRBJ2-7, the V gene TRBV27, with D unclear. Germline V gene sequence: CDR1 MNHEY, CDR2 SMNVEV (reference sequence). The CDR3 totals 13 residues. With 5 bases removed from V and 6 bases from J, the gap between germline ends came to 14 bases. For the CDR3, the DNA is TGTGCCAGCAGTCGCTACGCGGATACCGAGCAGTACTTC. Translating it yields CASSRYADTEQYF.

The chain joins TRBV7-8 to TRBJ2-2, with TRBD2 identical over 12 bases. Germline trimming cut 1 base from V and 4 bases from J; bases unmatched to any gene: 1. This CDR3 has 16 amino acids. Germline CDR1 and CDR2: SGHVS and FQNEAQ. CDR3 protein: CASSLGLAGVTGELFF. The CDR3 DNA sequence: TGTGCCAGCAGCTTAGGACTAGCGGGAGTCACCGGGGAGCTGTTTTTT.

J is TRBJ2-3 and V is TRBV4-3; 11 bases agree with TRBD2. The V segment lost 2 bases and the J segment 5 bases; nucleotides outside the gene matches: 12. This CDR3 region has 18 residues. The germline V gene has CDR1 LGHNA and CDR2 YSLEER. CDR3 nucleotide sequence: TGCGCCAGCAGCCAACATCTAGCGGGAGGCTCTGTGCGAGATACGCAGTATTTT. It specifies CASSQHLAGGSVRDTQYF.

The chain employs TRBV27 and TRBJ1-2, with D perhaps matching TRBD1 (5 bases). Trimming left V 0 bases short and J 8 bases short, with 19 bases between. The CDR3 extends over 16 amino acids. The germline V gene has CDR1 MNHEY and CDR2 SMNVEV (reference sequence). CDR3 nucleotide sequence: TGTGCCAGCAGTTTATCGTCGGCTACAGGTTTAAAGGGCTACACCTTC. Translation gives CASSLSSATGLKGYTF.

The CDR3 nucleotides read TGCGCCAGCAGCCAGGACCACCGGGGCACTGAAGCTTTCTTT. Protein: CASSQDHRGTEAFF. The chain employs TRBV4-3 and TRBJ1-1, with D unclear. The V and J ends lost 3 bases and 4 bases respectively, with 12 bases between them. This CDR3 has 14 amino acids. The germline V gene has CDR1 LGHNA and CDR2 YSLEER.

As DNA, the CDR3 is TGTGCCAGCAGCCAAGAGGAGGGAGAAAAACTGTTTTTT. Amino acid sequence: CASSQEEGEKLFF. V usage is TRBV14 and J usage is TRBJ1-4; no clear D gene. CDR1 SGHDN and CDR2 FVKESK come from the germline V gene. Trimming left V 0 bases short and J 8 bases short, with 7 bases between. There are 13 residues in the CDR3.

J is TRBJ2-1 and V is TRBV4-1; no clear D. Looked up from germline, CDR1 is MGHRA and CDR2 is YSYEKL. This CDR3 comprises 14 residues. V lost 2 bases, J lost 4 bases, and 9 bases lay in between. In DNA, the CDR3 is TGCGCCAGCAGCCAAAGCCTTTCATACAATGAGCAGTTCTTC. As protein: CASSQSLSYNEQFF.

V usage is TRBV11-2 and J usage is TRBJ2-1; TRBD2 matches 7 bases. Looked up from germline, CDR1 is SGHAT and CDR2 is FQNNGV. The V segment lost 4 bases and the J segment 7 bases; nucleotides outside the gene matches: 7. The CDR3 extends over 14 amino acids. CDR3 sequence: CASSYRRERNEQFF. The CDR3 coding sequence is TGTGCCAGCAGCTACCGGCGGGAGAGGAATGAGCAGTTCTTC.

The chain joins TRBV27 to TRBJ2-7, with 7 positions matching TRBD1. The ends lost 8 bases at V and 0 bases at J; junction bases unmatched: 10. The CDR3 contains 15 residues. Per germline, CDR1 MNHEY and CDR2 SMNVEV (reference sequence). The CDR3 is CASLRTGTDSYEQYF. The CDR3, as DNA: TGTGCCAGCTTAAGGACCGGGACAGACTCCTACGAGCAGTACTTC.

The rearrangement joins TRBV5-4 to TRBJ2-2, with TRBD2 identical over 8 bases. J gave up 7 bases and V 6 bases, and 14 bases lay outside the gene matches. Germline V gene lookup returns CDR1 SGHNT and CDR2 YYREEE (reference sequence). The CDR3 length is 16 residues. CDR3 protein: CASTRGGLAGSGELFF. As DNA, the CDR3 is TGTGCCAGCACCCGGGGGGGGCTAGCCGGCAGCGGGGAGCTGTTTTTT. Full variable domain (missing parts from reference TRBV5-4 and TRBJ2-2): ETGVTQSPTHLIKTRGQQVTLRCSSQSGHNTVSWYQQALGQGPQFIFQYYREEENGRGNFPPRFSGLQFPNYSSELNVNALELDDSALYLCASTRGGLAGSGELFFGEGSRLTVL.

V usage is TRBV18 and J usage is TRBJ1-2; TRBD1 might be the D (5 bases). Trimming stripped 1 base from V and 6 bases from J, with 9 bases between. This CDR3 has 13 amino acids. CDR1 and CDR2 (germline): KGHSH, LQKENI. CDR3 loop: CASSPQGFDGYTF. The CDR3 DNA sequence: TGTGCCAGCTCACCACAGGGGTTTGATGGCTACACCTTC.